Shown below are 7 T cell receptor beta chains from a single sample sequenced in a study of early T cells in non-severe SARS-CoV-2 infection (dated by TCRdb to the early 2020s). Library preparation was by 5' RACE. Sequencing instrument: NextSeq 500. TCRdb reran the public reads through fastp at Q25 and MiXCR, keeping productive beta chains. Rows with one shared CDR3 protein collapse into an entry with the most common genes and DNA. The sample records about 76,000 distinct CDR3 sequences, less than 20% of which are singletons. The top ten hold around 12% of the sample. Sequenced: whole blood. The receptors were gathered from an adult who was a healthcare worker with PCR-confirmed SARS-CoV-2 infection or an uninfected control (not recorded which).

V and J are TRBV4-3 and TRBJ2-7; 8 nucleotides line up with TRBD2. Germline assignment: CDR1 LGHNA and CDR2 YSLEER. The CDR3 loop spans 14 amino acids. The V gene end was trimmed by 4 bases and the J gene end by 4 bases; junction bases not matched to a gene: 6. The CDR3 DNA is TGCGCCAGCAGCCCAGAGGGCGGGGGGTACGAGCAGTACTTC. As protein: CASSPEGGGYEQYF.

This clonotype was detected only a few times. V and J are TRBV5-1 and TRBJ2-7; D not resolved. Germline V gene lookup returns CDR1 SGHRS and CDR2 YFSETQ. The CDR3 is 13 amino acids. Trimming removed 2 bases at V and 4 bases at J, with 10 bases between. The CDR3, as DNA: TGCGCCAGCAGCTTAGGACCTCTATACGAGCAGTACTTC. Protein sequence: CASSLGPLYEQYF.

This clonotype was seen repeatedly, ten times or more. V is TRBV6-5 and J is TRBJ2-7, with 8 bases that match TRBD1. The germline CDR1 and CDR2 sequences are MNHEY and SVGAGI. There are 14 residues in the CDR3. With 3 bases clipped from V and 7 bases from J, the junction kept 8 bases outside the gene matches. The CDR3 protein is CASSYNRGTWEQYF. In DNA form, the CDR3 reads TGTGCCAGCAGTTATAACAGGGGGACGTGGGAGCAGTACTTC.

Only a few counts were recorded for this clonotype. As DNA, the CDR3 is TGTGCCAGCAGTCCCCAGGGGGCTGGCGAAAAACTGTTTTTT. Its translation is CASSPQGAGEKLFF. V usage is TRBV5-4 and J usage is TRBJ1-4, with 8 bases identical to TRBD1. Germline values: CDR1 SGHNT, CDR2 YYREEE (reference sequence). CDR3 length equals 14 residues. J lost 8 bases, V lost 5 bases, and 8 bases had no gene match.

This clonotype was seen ten or more times. The chain couples TRBV14 to TRBJ2-1; tentative D call: TRBD2 (6 bases). Between the trimmed V and J ends, which lost 1 base and 6 bases, there was a span of 13 bases. The CDR3 runs 15 residues. The germline gives CDR1 SGHDN, CDR2 FVKESK. The CDR3 loop is CASSQGGARRNEQFF. The CDR3 region has the DNA TGTGCCAGCAGCCAAGGCGGGGCCCGCCGCAATGAGCAGTTCTTC.

This clonotype was seen a handful of times. The chain is built from TRBV29-1 and TRBJ2-3, with TRBD2 identical over 7 bases. CDR1 and CDR2 (germline): SQVTM, ANQGSEA. This CDR3 comprises 14 residues. V was clipped by 6 bases and J by 4 bases; unmatched bases: 10. In DNA form, the CDR3 reads TGCAGCGTCGGCCAAGGGCTAGCGGCAGATACGCAGTATTTT. Its protein is CSVGQGLAADTQYF.

This chain connects TRBV6-6 to TRBJ1-5, with no clear D. The CDR3 extends over 14 amino acids. CDR1 MNHNY and CDR2 SVGAGI come from the germline V gene (reference sequence). The V end was cut by 2 bases, the J end by 2 bases, with 7 bases between. CDR3 region: CASSYDGGNQPQHF. The CDR3 DNA follows: TGTGCCAGCAGTTACGACGGAGGCAATCAGCCCCAGCATTTT.